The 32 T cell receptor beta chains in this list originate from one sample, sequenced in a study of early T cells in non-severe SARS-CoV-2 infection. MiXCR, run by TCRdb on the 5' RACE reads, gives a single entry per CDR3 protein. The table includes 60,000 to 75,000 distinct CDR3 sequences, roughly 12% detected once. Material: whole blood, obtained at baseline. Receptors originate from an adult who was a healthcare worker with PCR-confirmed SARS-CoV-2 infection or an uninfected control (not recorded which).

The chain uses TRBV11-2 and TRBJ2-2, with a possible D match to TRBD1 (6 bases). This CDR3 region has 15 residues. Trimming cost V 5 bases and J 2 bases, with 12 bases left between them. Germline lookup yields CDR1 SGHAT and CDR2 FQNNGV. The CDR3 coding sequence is TGTGCCAGCAGCCGCCAGGGGAGCAACACCGGGGAGCTGTTTTTT. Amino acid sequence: CASSRQGSNTGELFF.

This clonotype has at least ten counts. CDR3 coding DNA: TGTGCCAGCAGCTTACCGACAGATACGCAGTATTTT. This encodes CASSLPTDTQYF. This chain uses TRBV7-9 with TRBJ2-3; D not certain. The CDR3 extends over 12 amino acids. Trimming took off 2 bases at V and 3 bases at J, with 3 bases between the two ends. Germline assignment: CDR1 SEHNR and CDR2 FQNEAQ (reference sequence).

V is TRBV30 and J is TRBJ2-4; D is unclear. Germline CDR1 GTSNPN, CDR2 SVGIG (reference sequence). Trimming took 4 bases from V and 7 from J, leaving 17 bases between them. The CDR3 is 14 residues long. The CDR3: CAWNERRKNNIQYF. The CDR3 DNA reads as TGTGCCTGGAACGAACGACGGAAAAACAACATTCAGTACTTC. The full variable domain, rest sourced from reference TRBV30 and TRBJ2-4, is SQTIHQWPATLVQPVGSPLSLECTVEGTSNPNLYWYRQAAGRGLQLLFYSVGIGQISSEVPQNLSASRPQDRQFILSSKKLLLSDSGFYLCAWNERRKNNIQYFGAGTRLSVL.

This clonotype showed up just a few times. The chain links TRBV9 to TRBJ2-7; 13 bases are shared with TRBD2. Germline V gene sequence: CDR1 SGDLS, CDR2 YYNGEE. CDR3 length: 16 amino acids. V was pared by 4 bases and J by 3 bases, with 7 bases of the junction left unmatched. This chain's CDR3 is CASSPGTSGIGYEQYF. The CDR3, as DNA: TGTGCCAGCAGCCCCGGGACTAGCGGGATAGGCTACGAGCAGTACTTC.

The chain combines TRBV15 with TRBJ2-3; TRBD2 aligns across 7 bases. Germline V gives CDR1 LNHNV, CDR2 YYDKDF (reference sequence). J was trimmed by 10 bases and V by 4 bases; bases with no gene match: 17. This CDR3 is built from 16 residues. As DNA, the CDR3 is TGTGCCACCAGCACAACCGGACTAGGAAATCCGTCGGCGCAGTATTTT. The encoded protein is CATSTTGLGNPSAQYF.

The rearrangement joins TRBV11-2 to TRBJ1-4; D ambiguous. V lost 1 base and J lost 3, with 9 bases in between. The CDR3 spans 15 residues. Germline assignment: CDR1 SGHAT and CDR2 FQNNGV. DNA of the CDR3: TGTGCCAGCAGCTTAGGAAACGCGGCTAATGAAAAACTGTTTTTT. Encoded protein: CASSLGNAANEKLFF.

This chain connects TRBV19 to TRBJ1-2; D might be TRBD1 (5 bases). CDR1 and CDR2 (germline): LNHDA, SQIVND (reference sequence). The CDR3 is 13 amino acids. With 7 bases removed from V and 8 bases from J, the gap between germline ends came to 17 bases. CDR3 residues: CASTIDGGVGYTF. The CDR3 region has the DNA TGTGCCAGTACTATTGACGGGGGAGTCGGCTACACCTTC.

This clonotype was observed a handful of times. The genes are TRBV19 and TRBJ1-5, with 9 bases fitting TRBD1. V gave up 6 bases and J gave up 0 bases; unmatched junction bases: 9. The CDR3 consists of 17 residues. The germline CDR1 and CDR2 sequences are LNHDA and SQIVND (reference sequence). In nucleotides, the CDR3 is TGTGCCAGTAGGTCCCTTGGGACAGGGTATAGCAATCAGCCCCAGCATTTT. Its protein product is CASRSLGTGYSNQPQHF.

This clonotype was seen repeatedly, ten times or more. The CDR3: CSARGVRGDTEAFF. CDR3 nucleotide sequence: TGCAGTGCTAGGGGGGTACGGGGAGACACTGAAGCTTTCTTT. The chain has TRBV20-1 and TRBJ1-1; tentatively, D is TRBD1 (5 bases). The germline V gene has CDR1 DFQATT and CDR2 SNEGSKA (reference sequence). V shed 3 bases and J shed 3 bases, with 14 bases lying between them. The CDR3 is 14 residues long.

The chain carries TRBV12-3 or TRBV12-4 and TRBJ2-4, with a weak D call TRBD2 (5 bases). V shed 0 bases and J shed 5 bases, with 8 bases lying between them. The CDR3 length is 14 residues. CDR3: CASSLAGVENIQYF. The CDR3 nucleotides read TGTGCCAGCAGTTTAGCCGGGGTGGAAAACATTCAGTACTTC.

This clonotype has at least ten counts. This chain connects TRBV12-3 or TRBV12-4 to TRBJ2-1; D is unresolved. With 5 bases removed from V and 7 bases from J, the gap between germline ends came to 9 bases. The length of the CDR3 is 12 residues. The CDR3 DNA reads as TGTGCCAGCAGTATGTCCCAGAATGAGCAGTTCTTC. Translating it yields CASSMSQNEQFF.

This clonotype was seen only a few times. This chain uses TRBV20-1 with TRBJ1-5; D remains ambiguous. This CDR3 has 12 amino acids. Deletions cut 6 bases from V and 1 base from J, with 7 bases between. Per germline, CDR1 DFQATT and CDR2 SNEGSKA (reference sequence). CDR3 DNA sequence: TGCAGTGCCAGGACGAGCAATCAGCCCCAGCATTTT. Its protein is CSARTSNQPQHF.

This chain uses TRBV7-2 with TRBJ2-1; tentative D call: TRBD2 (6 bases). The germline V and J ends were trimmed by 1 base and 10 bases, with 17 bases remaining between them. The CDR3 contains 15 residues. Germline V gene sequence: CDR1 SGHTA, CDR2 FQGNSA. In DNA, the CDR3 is TGTGCCAGCAGCTTAGACTTCGGGGGAGCGAGGGAGCAGTTCTTC. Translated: CASSLDFGGAREQFF. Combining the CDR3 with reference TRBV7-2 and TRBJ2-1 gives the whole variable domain GAGVSQSPSNKVTEKGKDVELRCDPISGHTALYWYRQSLGQGLEFLIYFQGNSAPDKSGLPSDRFSAERTGGSVSTLTIQRTQQEDSAVYLCASSLDFGGAREQFFGPGTRLTVL.

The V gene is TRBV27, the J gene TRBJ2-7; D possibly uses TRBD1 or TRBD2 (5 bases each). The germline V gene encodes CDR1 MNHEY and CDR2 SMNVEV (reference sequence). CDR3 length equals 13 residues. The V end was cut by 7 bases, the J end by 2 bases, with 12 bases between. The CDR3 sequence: CASKEGPAYEQYF. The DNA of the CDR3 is TGTGCCAGCAAAGAGGGGCCCGCCTACGAGCAGTACTTC.

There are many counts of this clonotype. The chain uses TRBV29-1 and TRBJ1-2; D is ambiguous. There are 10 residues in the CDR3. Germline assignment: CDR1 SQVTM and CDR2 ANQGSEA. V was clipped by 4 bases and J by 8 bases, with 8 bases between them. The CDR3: CSVVREGYTF. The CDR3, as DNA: TGCAGCGTTGTTAGGGAGGGCTACACCTTC.

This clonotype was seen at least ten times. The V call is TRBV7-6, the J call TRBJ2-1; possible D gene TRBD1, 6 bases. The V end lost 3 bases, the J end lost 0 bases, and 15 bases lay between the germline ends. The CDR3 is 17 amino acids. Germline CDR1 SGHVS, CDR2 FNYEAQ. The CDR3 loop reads CASSLYRRGSSYNEQFF. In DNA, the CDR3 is TGTGCCAGCAGCTTGTACAGAAGGGGGAGCTCCTACAATGAGCAGTTCTTC.

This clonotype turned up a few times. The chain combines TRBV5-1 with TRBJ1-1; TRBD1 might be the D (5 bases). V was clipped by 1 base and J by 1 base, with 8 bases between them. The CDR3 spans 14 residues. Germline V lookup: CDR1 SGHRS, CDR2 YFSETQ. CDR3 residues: CASSLTGGNTEAFF. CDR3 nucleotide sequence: TGCGCCAGCAGCTTGACAGGAGGGAACACTGAAGCTTTCTTT.

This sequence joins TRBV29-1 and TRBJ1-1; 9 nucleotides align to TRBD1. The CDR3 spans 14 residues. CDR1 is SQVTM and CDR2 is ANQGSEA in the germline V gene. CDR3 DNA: TGCACCATCACAGGGGGCGAATCGAACACTGAAGCTTTCTTT. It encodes CTITGGESNTEAFF.

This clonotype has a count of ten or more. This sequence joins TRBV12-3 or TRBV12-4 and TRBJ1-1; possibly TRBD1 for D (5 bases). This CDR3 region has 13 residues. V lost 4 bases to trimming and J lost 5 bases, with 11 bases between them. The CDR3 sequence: CASSYPGGTEAFF. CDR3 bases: TGTGCCAGCAGTTACCCGGGGGGGACTGAAGCTTTCTTT.

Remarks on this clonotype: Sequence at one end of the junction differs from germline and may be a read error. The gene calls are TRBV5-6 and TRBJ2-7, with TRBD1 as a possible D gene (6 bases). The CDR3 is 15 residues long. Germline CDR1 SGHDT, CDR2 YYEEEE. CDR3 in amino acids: CASSFTQGNLYGQYF. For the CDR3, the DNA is TGTGCCAGCAGCTTCACACAGGGAAATCTCTACGGGCAGTACTTC.

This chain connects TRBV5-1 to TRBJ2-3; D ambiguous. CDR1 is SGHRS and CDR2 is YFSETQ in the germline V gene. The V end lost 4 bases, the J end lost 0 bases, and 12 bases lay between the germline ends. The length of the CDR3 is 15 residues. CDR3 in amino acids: CASSLRKTSTDTQYF. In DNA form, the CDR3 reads TGCGCCAGCAGCCTGCGTAAAACTAGCACAGATACGCAGTATTTT.

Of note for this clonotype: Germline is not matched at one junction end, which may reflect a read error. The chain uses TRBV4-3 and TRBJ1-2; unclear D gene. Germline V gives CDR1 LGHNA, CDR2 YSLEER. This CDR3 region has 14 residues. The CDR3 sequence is CVSSLAAVNYGYTF. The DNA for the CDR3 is TGCGTCAGCAGCCTGGCGGCTGTTAACTATGGCTACACCTTC.

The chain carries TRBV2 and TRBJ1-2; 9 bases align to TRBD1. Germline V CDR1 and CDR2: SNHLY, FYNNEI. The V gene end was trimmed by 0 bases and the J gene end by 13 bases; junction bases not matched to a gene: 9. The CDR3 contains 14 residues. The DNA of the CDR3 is TGTGCCAGCAGTGAAGCGCTTTACAGGGGGCGTCTCACCTTC. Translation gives CASSEALYRGRLTF.

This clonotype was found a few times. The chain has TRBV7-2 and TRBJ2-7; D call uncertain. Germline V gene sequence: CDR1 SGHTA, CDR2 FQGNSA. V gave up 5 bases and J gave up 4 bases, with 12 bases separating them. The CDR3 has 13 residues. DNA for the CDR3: TGTGCCAGCAGCCCAGGCCCGAATTACGAGCAGTACTTC. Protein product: CASSPGPNYEQYF.

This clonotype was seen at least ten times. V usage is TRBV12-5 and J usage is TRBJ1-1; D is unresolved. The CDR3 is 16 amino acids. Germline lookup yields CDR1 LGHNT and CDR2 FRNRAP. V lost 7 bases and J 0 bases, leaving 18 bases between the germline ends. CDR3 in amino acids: CASAILAGDLNTEAFF. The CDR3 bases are TGTGCTAGTGCCATTCTCGCGGGAGATCTGAACACTGAAGCTTTCTTT.

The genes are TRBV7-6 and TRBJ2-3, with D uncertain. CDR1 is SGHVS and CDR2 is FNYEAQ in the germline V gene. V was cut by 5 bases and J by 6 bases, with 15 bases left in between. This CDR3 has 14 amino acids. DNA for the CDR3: TGTGCCAGCAGCCCCTCAGGTAGCAGGGATACGCAGTATTTT. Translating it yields CASSPSGSRDTQYF.

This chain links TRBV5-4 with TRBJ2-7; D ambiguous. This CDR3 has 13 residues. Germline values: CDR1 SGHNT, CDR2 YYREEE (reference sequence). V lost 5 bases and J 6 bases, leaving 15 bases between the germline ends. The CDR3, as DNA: TGTGCCAGCAGGGGCGCTCTTTCCGCCGAGCAGTACTTC. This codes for CASRGALSAEQYF.

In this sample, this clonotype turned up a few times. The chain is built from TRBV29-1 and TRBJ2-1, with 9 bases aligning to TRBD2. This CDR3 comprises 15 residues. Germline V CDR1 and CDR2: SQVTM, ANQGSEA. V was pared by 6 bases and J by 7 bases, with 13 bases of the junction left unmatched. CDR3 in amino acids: CSVPGLGGRGNEQFF. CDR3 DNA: TGCAGCGTCCCCGGCTTAGGCGGGAGGGGGAATGAGCAGTTCTTC.

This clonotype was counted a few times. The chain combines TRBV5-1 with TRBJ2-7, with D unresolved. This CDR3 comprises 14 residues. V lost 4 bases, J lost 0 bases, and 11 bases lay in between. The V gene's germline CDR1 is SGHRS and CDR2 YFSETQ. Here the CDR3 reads CASSLQASSYEQYF. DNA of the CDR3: TGCGCCAGCAGCCTGCAGGCGAGCTCCTACGAGCAGTACTTC.

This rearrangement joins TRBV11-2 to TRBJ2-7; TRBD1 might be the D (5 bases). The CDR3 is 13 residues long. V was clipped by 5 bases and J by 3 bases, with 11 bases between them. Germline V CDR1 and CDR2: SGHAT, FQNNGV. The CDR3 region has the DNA TGTGCCAGCAGCCAGGGTTGGGACTACGAGCAGTACTTC. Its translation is CASSQGWDYEQYF.

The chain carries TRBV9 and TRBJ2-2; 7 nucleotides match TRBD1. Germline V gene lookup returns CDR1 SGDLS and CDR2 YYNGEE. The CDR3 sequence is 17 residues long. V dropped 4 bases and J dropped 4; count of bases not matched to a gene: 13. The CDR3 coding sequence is TGTGCCAGCAGCTCCCGAATACAGGGGTCGCGCACCGGGGAGCTGTTTTTT. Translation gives CASSSRIQGSRTGELFF.

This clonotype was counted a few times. The CDR3 loop reads CASGLDGRSYEQYF. CDR3 coding DNA: TGTGCTAGTGGTTTGGATGGGCGTTCCTACGAGCAGTACTTC. The chain joins TRBV12-5 to TRBJ2-7, with D unclear. The ends were cut back, 1 base at V and 1 base at J, with 8 bases in the middle. The germline CDR1 and CDR2 sequences are LGHNT and FRNRAP. This CDR3 region has 14 residues.